This TCR beta chain was documented in a study of control samples from healthy donors and cancer patients. Sequenced by immunoSEQ multiplex PCR; TCRdb stores in-frame clones only, minus some. The data show 25,000 to 35,000 clones, around 92% seen once. With 6 bases removed from V and 3 bases from J, the gap between germline ends came to 14 bases. The CDR3 runs to 14 residues. Per the germline V gene, CDR1 is MDHEN and CDR2 is SYDVKM. The origin of this receptor is a man aged 50 to 59 with lung cancer. Sequencing input: PBMCs. The chain joins TRBV28 to TRBJ1-1; tentative D call: TRBD1 (6 bases). CDR3 residues: CASRSEGGYTEAFF. CDR3 sequence (DNA): TGTGCCAGCAGGTCCGAAGGGGGATACACTGAAGCTTTCTTT.